This TCR beta chain emerged from a study of blood T cells in healthy people across ages. A second roughly 7 to 12 cycle PCR used barcoded and J-beta primers. TCRdb processed the 5' RACE reads anew with MiXCR; each CDR3 protein has one entry. The sample carries over 1,500,000 distinct CDR3 sequences, roughly 50% recorded once. This CDR3 contains 15 residues. Germline values: CDR1 SGHRS, CDR2 YFSETQ. Trimming shortened V by 4 bases and J by 7 bases, and 17 bases separated the two germline ends. This chain uses TRBV5-1 with TRBJ1-4; the D is unclear. This sequence was found in a woman aged 40 to 55 in good health. Material: blood. CDR3 sequence reads: CASSPQASPSEKLFF. CDR3 coding DNA: TGCGCCAGCAGCCCTCAGGCCTCCCCGAGTGAAAAACTGTTTTTT.